This T cell receptor (beta chain) appears in the sequencing data of a study of shared clonotypes between healthy human individuals. The CDR3 covers 14 residues. CDR1 WNHNN and CDR2 SYGVQD come from the germline V gene (reference sequence). V shed 8 bases and J 4 bases; nucleotides not matched to a gene: 8. Each donor was a Caucasian adult residing in Nashville, Tennessee. The investigators split CD4+ cells into a CD45RA+ naive subset and a CD45RA-negative memory subset. Sequencing was at deep level. Produced via immunoSEQ multiplex PCR; TCRdb's table is partial and in-frame only. The sample lists more than 1,200,000 clones; about 98.5% were seen once.

The TCR was taken from a man aged 25-40 years in good health. Specimen: naive CD4+ T cells sorted from blood. Subset reported: CD45RA+ positively selected. The chain joins TRBV10-1 to TRBJ1-5; 7 positions agree with TRBD1. CDR3 loop: CASEEGALNQPQHF. The CDR3 nucleotides are TGCGCCAGCGAAGAGGGGGCCTTAAATCAGCCCCAGCATTTT.